The entry that follows covers one T cell receptor (beta chain) sequence. The data were taken from a study of CD8 T cells in ankylosing spondylitis. MiXCR, run by TCRdb on the 5' RACE reads, gives a single entry per CDR3 protein. The sample has some 270,000 distinct CDR3 sequences, 18% seen once. Trimming stripped 2 bases from V and 6 bases from J, with 8 bases between. Germline CDR1 SGHKS, CDR2 YYEKEE (reference sequence). The length of the CDR3 is 12 residues. The clonotype originates from a male donor with ankylosing spondylitis or in good health (not recorded which). This sequence joins TRBV5-5 and TRBJ1-1; no clear D. Sequenced material: blood, either unsorted or a sorted T cell fraction (not recorded which). CDR3 sequence: CASSLIGSEAFF. CDR3 DNA: TGTGCCAGCAGCTTAATTGGGTCTGAAGCTTTCTTT. Full variable domain (rest looked up from reference TRBV5-5 and TRBJ1-1): DAGVTQSPTHLIKTRGQQVTLRCSPISGHKSVSWYQQVLGQGPQFIFQYYEKEERGRGNFPDRFSARQFPNYSSELNVNALLLGDSALYLCASSLIGSEAFFGQGTRLTVV.